One and the same sample provided the 30 T cell receptor beta chains below, sequenced in a study of T cells in localized non-small cell lung cancer. This table comes from immunoSEQ multiplex PCR, and its TCRdb copy is limited to in-frame clones, with some not included. Of over a thousand clones in the sample, approximately 40% are singletons; the top ten hold around 8.1%. The sample consisted of lung tumor tissue, taken before any cancer treatment. The receptors were sampled from a woman between 35 and 75 years old with stage I lung adenocarcinoma.

The chain employs TRBV18 and TRBJ2-1; a possible D gene is TRBD2 (6 bases). Trimming cost V 2 bases and J 0 bases, with 8 bases left between them. The germline gives CDR1 KGHSH, CDR2 LQKENI. The CDR3 contains 15 residues. DNA for the CDR3: TGTGCCAGCTCACCAGCCGGGGGCTCCTACAATGAGCAGTTCTTC. Protein sequence: CASSPAGGSYNEQFF.

This clone was seen a few times. The chain employs TRBV6-8 and TRBJ2-7, with 11 bases identical to TRBD2. V lost 8 bases and J lost 4; bases outside the gene matches: 10. The CDR3 sequence is 15 residues long. Germline V gene sequence: CDR1 MNHGY, CDR2 SAAAGT. CDR3 bases: TGTGCCAGCCAGGACAGACTAGCGGGATTATACGAGCAGTACTTC. Residues: CASQDRLAGLYEQYF.

This clone has just one count. This chain uses TRBV18 with TRBJ1-2, with D tentatively TRBD1 (6 bases). The germline gives CDR1 KGHSH, CDR2 LQKENI. This CDR3 region has 12 residues. V was trimmed by 3 bases and J by 9 bases, leaving 11 bases between them. The CDR3: CASSPPQGSYTF. The CDR3 DNA reads as TGTGCCAGCTCACCCCCCCAGGGGAGCTACACCTTC.

In this sample, this clone is medium-sized. The CDR3 is CASSLGQVTYGYTF. CDR3 nucleotides: TGTGCCAGCAGCTTGGGACAGGTGACCTATGGCTACACCTTC. The gene calls are TRBV11-3 and TRBJ1-2; TRBD1 matches at 8 bases. V shed 3 bases and J 4 bases; nucleotides not matched to a gene: 4. The CDR3 runs 14 residues. Germline-derived CDR1 and CDR2 are SGHNT and YENEEA.

CDR3 DNA sequence: TGTGCCAGTAGTGTCTTAGCGGGAGGGGCGTACAATGAGCAGTTCTTC. This gives the protein CASSVLAGGAYNEQFF. V usage is TRBV19 and J usage is TRBJ2-1; TRBD2 agrees at 11 bases. CDR3 length: 16 amino acids. Germline values: CDR1 LNHDA, CDR2 SQIVND (reference sequence). Trimming removed 5 bases from V and 4 bases from J; junction bases left unmatched: 7. Looking up the rest from reference TRBV19 and TRBJ2-1 gives the full variable domain: DGGITQSPKYLFRKEGQNVTLSCEQNLNHDAMYWYRQDPGQGLRLIYYSQIVNDFQKGDIAEGYSVSREKKESFPLTVTSAQKNPTAFYLCASSVLAGGAYNEQFFGPGTRLTVL.

In this sample, this clone turned up a few times. This sequence joins TRBV11-3 and TRBJ1-2; 10 bases are shared with TRBD1. This CDR3 has 14 amino acids. J lost 8 bases, V lost 5 bases, and 8 bases had no gene match. Per germline, CDR1 SGHNT and CDR2 YENEEA. The CDR3 coding sequence is TGTGCCAGCAGCGACAGACAGGGGGCGAGGGGCTACACCTTC. It translates to CASSDRQGARGYTF.

This clone rates as large. V usage is TRBV9 and J usage is TRBJ1-2; D is unresolved. Germline V lookup: CDR1 SGDLS, CDR2 YYNGEE. CDR3 size: 17 residues. The germline V and J ends were trimmed by 0 bases and 7 bases, with 22 bases remaining between them. CDR3 amino acids: CASSVGVSPTFASGYTF. Here the CDR3 DNA reads TGTGCCAGCAGCGTAGGGGTAAGCCCTACCTTCGCGAGTGGCTACACCTTC.

V and J are TRBV19 and TRBJ2-1; D is undetermined. The CDR3 spans 15 residues. Germline V gives CDR1 LNHDA, CDR2 SQIVND (reference sequence). V was cut by 7 bases and J by 4 bases, with 17 bases left in between. The CDR3 sequence is CASTSPRDGYNEQFF. For the CDR3, the DNA is TGTGCCAGTACCTCCCCCCGCGACGGATACAATGAGCAGTTCTTC.

A few counts support this clone. This chain links TRBV11-3 with TRBJ1-1; tentatively, D is TRBD1 (5 bases). The V gene's germline CDR1 is SGHNT and CDR2 YENEEA. The length of the CDR3 is 14 residues. Trimming removed 5 bases from V and 5 bases from J, with 15 bases in between. The DNA of the CDR3 is TGTGCCAGCAGCGCCCGGGACGAGATGACTGAAGCTTTCTTT. Translating it yields CASSARDEMTEAFF.

The chain employs TRBV7-5 and TRBJ2-7. TRBV7-5 is given as a pseudogene. The CDR3 contains 15 residues. The CDR3 DNA sequence: TGTGCCAGCAGCTTAGGGACCTCTACCTTCTACGAGCAGTACTTC. This codes for CASSLGTSTFYEQYF.

The rearrangement joins TRBV6-8 to TRBJ1-1, with a tentative D call TRBD1 (5 bases). This CDR3 has 13 residues. CDR1 and CDR2 from the germline V gene are MNHGY and SAAAGT. V was clipped by 7 bases and J by 6 bases, with 15 bases between them. This CDR3 is CASINPGSAEAFF. Here the CDR3 DNA reads TGTGCCAGCATTAATCCAGGGAGTGCTGAAGCTTTCTTT.

In DNA form, the CDR3 reads TGTGCCAGCAGCTTAGGGGAGTCGGGGCGGGAAAAACTGTTTTTT. Translation: CASSLGESGREKLFF. The chain links TRBV11-3 to TRBJ1-4, with D possibly matching TRBD1 (5 bases). Germline V gives CDR1 SGHNT, CDR2 YENEEA. With 1 base removed from V and 8 bases from J, the gap between germline ends came to 14 bases. The CDR3 sequence is 15 residues long. The variable domain in full, with the rest retrieved from reference TRBV11-3 and TRBJ1-4, is EAGVVQSPRYKIIEKKQPVAFWCNPISGHNTLYWYLQNLGQGPELLIRYENEEAVDDSQLPKDRFSAERLKGVDSTLKIQPAELGDSAVYLCASSLGESGREKLFFGSGTQLSVL.

The V call is TRBV30, the J call TRBJ1-2; no firm D call. The CDR3 has 11 residues. The germline gives CDR1 GTSNPN, CDR2 SVGIG (reference sequence). Trimming removed 4 bases at V and 2 bases at J, with 5 bases between. The CDR3 coding sequence is TGTGCCTGGAAACGGAACTATGGCTACACCTTC. This codes for CAWKRNYGYTF.

The chain carries TRBV15 and TRBJ1-2; a weak D match, TRBD1 (5 bases). Per the germline V gene, CDR1 is LNHNV and CDR2 is YYDKDF (reference sequence). The CDR3 has 14 amino acids. The V end was cut by 5 bases, the J end by 7 bases, with 17 bases between. As DNA, the CDR3 is TGTGCCACCAGCGAAGACTTGGGACCTGGTGGCTACACCTTC. Translating it yields CATSEDLGPGGYTF.

The sample holds a few counts of this clone. The chain is built from TRBV9 and TRBJ1-1; no definite D call. This CDR3 contains 13 residues. The ends were cut back, 0 bases at V and 5 bases at J, with 8 bases in the middle. CDR1 is SGDLS and CDR2 is YYNGEE in the germline V gene. The CDR3 nucleotides are TGTGCCAGCAGCGTAGGCCAGTCGACTGAAGCTTTCTTT. Its protein product is CASSVGQSTEAFF.

This clone was seen just once. V is TRBV15 and J is TRBJ2-6; D may be TRBD2 (6 bases). V shed 0 bases and J shed 4 bases, with 13 bases lying between them. This CDR3 contains 17 residues. CDR1 LNHNV and CDR2 YYDKDF come from the germline V gene (reference sequence). The CDR3 here is CATSRDTRGSGANVLTF. The CDR3 DNA is TGTGCCACCAGCAGAGATACGCGGGGATCGGGGGCCAACGTCCTGACTTTC. The full variable domain, with the rest looked up from reference TRBV15 and TRBJ2-6, is DAMVIQNPRYQVTQFGKPVTLSCSQTLNHNVMYWYQQKSSQAPKLLFHYYDKDFNNEADTPDNFQSRRPNTSFCFLDIRSPGLGDTAMYLCATSRDTRGSGANVLTFGAGSRLTVL.

This clone was picked up a small number of times. The V and J genes are TRBV11-3 and TRBJ1-1; 7 bases are shared with TRBD1. J gave up 5 bases and V 4 bases, and 7 bases lay outside the gene matches. Germline V gives CDR1 SGHNT, CDR2 YENEEA. The CDR3 is made up of 14 amino acids. In DNA form, the CDR3 reads TGTGCCAGCAGCTCTAGGGGGCGTTATACTGAAGCTTTCTTT. It translates to CASSSRGRYTEAFF. The full variable domain, its missing parts supplied by reference TRBV11-3 and TRBJ1-1, is EAGVVQSPRYKIIEKKQPVAFWCNPISGHNTLYWYLQNLGQGPELLIRYENEEAVDDSQLPKDRFSAERLKGVDSTLKIQPAELGDSAVYLCASSSRGRYTEAFFGQGTRLTVV.

The CDR3 bases are TGTGCCAGTAACCCCAATCCGGGACCCAATAGCAATCAGCCCCAGCATTTT. Protein sequence: CASNPNPGPNSNQPQHF. The chain employs TRBV19 and TRBJ1-5, with D possibly matching TRBD1 (5 bases). V lost 7 bases and J lost 0, with 19 bases in between. CDR1 is LNHDA and CDR2 is SQIVND in the germline V gene (reference sequence). The CDR3 runs to 17 residues.

The rearrangement uses TRBV6-8 and TRBJ2-7; D is perhaps TRBD2 (7 bases). Germline CDR1 is MNHGY and CDR2 is SAAAGT. V was cut by 10 bases and J by 2 bases, with 12 bases left in between. The CDR3 length is 12 residues. This chain's CDR3 is CAIGGGAYEQYF. As DNA, the CDR3 is TGTGCCATCGGAGGGGGGGCCTACGAGCAGTACTTC.

V and J are TRBV19 and TRBJ1-1; D uncertain. The germline gives CDR1 LNHDA, CDR2 SQIVND (reference sequence). The CDR3 extends over 11 amino acids. Trimming took off 6 bases at V and 13 bases at J, with 15 bases between the two ends. DNA for the CDR3: TGTGCCAGTAGCCCGGGGTTCACAATTTTCTTT. Translation: CASSPGFTIFF.

The sample holds a few counts of this clone. The V and J genes are TRBV11-3 and TRBJ1-3; 8 bases agree with TRBD1. Germline lookup yields CDR1 SGHNT and CDR2 YENEEA. V lost 3 bases and J lost 4; bases outside the gene matches: 5. The CDR3 contains 15 residues. CDR3 sequence: CASSFGQGGGNTIYF. CDR3 DNA: TGTGCCAGCAGCTTCGGACAGGGTGGGGGAAACACCATATATTTT.

The rearrangement links TRBV18 to TRBJ2-1; 9 bases map to TRBD2. V lost 0 bases and J lost 4; bases outside the gene matches: 1. This CDR3 contains 15 residues. Germline V lookup: CDR1 KGHSH, CDR2 LQKENI. CDR3 region: CASSPPAGGYNEQFF. CDR3 DNA: TGTGCCAGCTCACCACCAGCGGGGGGTTACAATGAGCAGTTCTTC.

This chain joins TRBV6-8 and TRBJ1-2; 8 bases align to TRBD1. CDR1 is MNHGY and CDR2 is SAAAGT in the germline V gene. V dropped 7 bases and J dropped 2; count of bases not matched to a gene: 9. There are 15 residues in the CDR3. CDR3 DNA: TGTGCCAGCACCAACCCCGGACAGGGAAACTATGGCTACACCTTC. It specifies CASTNPGQGNYGYTF.

The rearrangement uses TRBV30 and TRBJ2-3, with D perhaps matching TRBD2 (6 bases). This CDR3 contains 13 residues. Trimming left V 0 bases short and J 4 bases short, with 8 bases between. Germline V lookup: CDR1 GTSNPN, CDR2 SVGIG (reference sequence). CDR3 nucleotides: TGTGCCTGGAGTGTACGGAGGGCAGATACGCAGTATTTT. Translated, it gives CAWSVRRADTQYF.

This chain connects TRBV29-1 to TRBJ2-3; possibly TRBD1 for D (6 bases). Trimming left V 3 bases short and J 10 bases short, with 20 bases between. Germline loops: CDR1 SQVTM, CDR2 ANQGSEA. The CDR3 is 14 amino acids. The CDR3 nucleotides are TGCAGCGTTGAGGGGGCAGGGATCTTCCTCCCGCAGTATTTT. It is translated as CSVEGAGIFLPQYF.

The chain is built from TRBV9 and TRBJ1-2, with 8 bases lining up with TRBD1. Germline V gene lookup returns CDR1 SGDLS and CDR2 YYNGEE. V shed 0 bases, J shed 6 bases, and the junction held 7 bases outside the gene matches. The CDR3 loop spans 15 amino acids. The CDR3 DNA reads as TGTGCCAGCAGCGTAGCTGGAGACAGGGGCGATGGCTACACCTTC. It codes for CASSVAGDRGDGYTF.

Only a few counts were recorded for this clone. The chain has TRBV11-3 and TRBJ2-7; possible D gene TRBD2, 5 bases. Trimming cost V 8 bases and J 1 base, with 15 bases left between them. In germline, CDR1 is SGHNT, CDR2 YENEEA. The CDR3 totals 14 residues. CDR3 sequence: CASRPGPGSYEQYF. CDR3 DNA: TGTGCCAGCCGACCCGGACCGGGGTCCTACGAGCAGTACTTC.

V usage is TRBV14 and J usage is TRBJ1-6; the D gene is possibly TRBD1 (5 bases). CDR3 size: 16 residues. Germline lookup yields CDR1 SGHDN and CDR2 FVKESK. V lost 0 bases, J lost 9 bases, and 15 bases lay in between. The CDR3 DNA is TGTGCCAGCAGCCAAGACTTCAGGGCTAGGGGTTCACCCCTCCACTTT. This encodes CASSQDFRARGSPLHF.

The chain recombines TRBV7-6 with TRBJ1-1, with D possibly being TRBD1 (5 bases). The CDR3 is 15 residues long. Per germline, CDR1 SGHVS and CDR2 FNYEAQ. Trimming took 1 base from V and 0 from J, leaving 9 bases between them. The CDR3 coding sequence is TGTGCCAGCAGCTTAGGACGGGGGTTGAACACTGAAGCTTTCTTT. Translating it yields CASSLGRGLNTEAFF.

This clone is medium-sized by share. V and J are TRBV11-3 and TRBJ1-5; D not certain. Germline-derived CDR1 and CDR2 are SGHNT and YENEEA. Trimming took 3 bases from V and 4 from J, leaving 13 bases between them. CDR3 length equals 15 residues. The CDR3 is CASSLFRSENQPQHF. CDR3 sequence (DNA): TGTGCCAGCAGCTTGTTTCGGTCGGAGAATCAGCCCCAGCATTTT.